A selection of T cell receptor beta chains follows, all from one sample in a study of T-cell memory formation after mild COVID-19. TCRdb reprocessed the 5' RACE reads with MiXCR, giving one entry per CDR3 protein. The profile covers about 290,000 distinct CDR3 sequences, with approximately 15% appearing a single time and roughly 23% taken by the ten largest. The material sequenced was PBMCs or a T cell subset sorted from them (not recorded which). These receptors were obtained from a man between 18 and 29 years old who had mild COVID-19 (a few samples of this study predate the infection). Cell type and time point are not known. CDR3s include the opening cysteine and the closing phenylalanine or tryptophan. Each record gives: V gene, clone size, J gene, D gene, CDR3 protein, CDR3 DNA. A D gene is named only where the DNA matches it firmly. Clone size is shown for a subset of rows, as once, few, many or a class of expanded clone.

v_gene: TRBV19; abundance: -; j_gene: TRBJ2-4; d_gene: -; CDR3aa: CASSIDSKNIQYF; CDR3nt: TGTGCCAGTAGTATTGACAGTAAAAACATTCAGTACTTC
v_gene: TRBV3-1; abundance: -; j_gene: TRBJ1-2; d_gene: -; CDR3aa: CASRSPLGHGYTF; CDR3nt: TGTGCCAGCAGGTCGCCTTTGGGCCATGGCTACACCTTC
v_gene: TRBV6-5; abundance: -; j_gene: TRBJ1-5; d_gene: -; CDR3aa: CASSYSLAANQPQHF; CDR3nt: TGTGCCAGCAGTTACAGTTTGGCAGCCAATCAGCCCCAGCATTTT
v_gene: TRBV7-2; abundance: -; j_gene: TRBJ2-5; d_gene: TRBD1; CDR3aa: CASSLVDRGVEETQYF; CDR3nt: TGTGCCAGCAGCTTAGTGGACAGGGGGGTTGAGGAGACCCAGTACTTC
v_gene: TRBV7-6; abundance: many; j_gene: TRBJ2-5; d_gene: TRBD2; CDR3aa: CASRLAGGRETQYF; CDR3nt: TGTGCCAGCAGACTAGCGGGGGGGCGAGAGACCCAGTACTTC
v_gene: TRBV6-5; abundance: -; j_gene: TRBJ2-3; d_gene: -; CDR3aa: CASSYRGAADTQYF; CDR3nt: TGTGCCAGCAGTTACCGGGGGGCCGCAGATACGCAGTATTTT
v_gene: TRBV19; abundance: many; j_gene: TRBJ2-1; d_gene: -; CDR3aa: CASSISGAPWDEQFF; CDR3nt: TGTGCCAGTAGTATTTCGGGGGCTCCTTGGGATGAGCAGTTCTTC
v_gene: TRBV12-3/TRBV12-4; abundance: -; j_gene: TRBJ1-1; d_gene: -; CDR3aa: CASTPWGAGEAFF; CDR3nt: TGTGCCAGCACCCCGTGGGGGGCTGGTGAAGCTTTCTTT
v_gene: TRBV7-2; abundance: many; j_gene: TRBJ2-7; d_gene: TRBD1; CDR3aa: CASSSRQGIYEQYF; CDR3nt: TGTGCCAGCAGCTCCCGACAGGGGATCTACGAGCAGTACTTC
v_gene: TRBV7-2; abundance: -; j_gene: TRBJ2-7; d_gene: -; CDR3aa: CASSLLGYDKQYF; CDR3nt: TGTGCCAGCAGCTTATTGGGGTACGACAAGCAGTACTTC
v_gene: TRBV7-9; abundance: few; j_gene: TRBJ2-3; d_gene: -; CDR3aa: CASREESTDTQYF; CDR3nt: TGTGCCAGCAGGGAGGAGAGCACAGATACGCAGTATTTT
v_gene: TRBV2; abundance: -; j_gene: TRBJ1-1; d_gene: -; CDR3aa: CASTVELNTEAFF; CDR3nt: TGTGCCAGCACTGTGGAACTGAACACTGAAGCTTTCTTT
v_gene: TRBV27; abundance: -; j_gene: TRBJ2-1; d_gene: -; CDR3aa: CASSRRNEQFF; CDR3nt: TGTGCCAGCAGTCGGAGAAATGAGCAGTTCTTC
v_gene: TRBV27; abundance: many; j_gene: TRBJ2-7; d_gene: -; CDR3aa: CASSSGIYEQYF; CDR3nt: TGTGCCAGCAGTTCGGGGATCTACGAGCAGTACTTC
v_gene: TRBV7-2; abundance: -; j_gene: TRBJ2-3; d_gene: -; CDR3aa: CASSLVAGFVADTQYF; CDR3nt: TGTGCCAGCAGCTTAGTAGCAGGGTTTGTGGCAGATACGCAGTATTTT
v_gene: TRBV2; abundance: few; j_gene: TRBJ2-5; d_gene: TRBD2; CDR3aa: CASSPRLAGFETQYF; CDR3nt: TGTGCCAGCAGTCCGCGACTAGCGGGGTTCGAGACCCAGTACTTC
v_gene: TRBV7-2; abundance: -; j_gene: TRBJ1-1; d_gene: -; CDR3aa: CASSPRLESEAFF; CDR3nt: TGTGCCAGCAGCCCCCGACTCGAGAGTGAAGCTTTCTTT
v_gene: TRBV4-1; abundance: many; j_gene: TRBJ2-1; d_gene: -; CDR3aa: CASSQDEGIMTGSKGQFF; CDR3nt: TGCGCCAGCAGCCAAGACGAGGGGATTATGACGGGCTCCAAGGGGCAGTTCTTC
v_gene: TRBV27; abundance: -; j_gene: TRBJ1-2; d_gene: TRBD1; CDR3aa: CASSRGTVQGRYGYTF; CDR3nt: TGTGCCAGCAGCCGCGGGACAGTACAAGGTCGCTATGGCTACACCTTC
v_gene: TRBV5-1; abundance: few; j_gene: TRBJ2-5; d_gene: TRBD2; CDR3aa: CASSAGLAGGLETQYF; CDR3nt: TGCGCCAGCAGCGCGGGACTAGCGGGGGGGCTGGAGACCCAGTACTTC